The present T cell receptor (beta chain) was sequenced within a study of shared clonotypes between healthy human individuals. Points on this clone: The target antigen is unknown.

Sequencing was performed with immunoSEQ multiplex PCR; in TCRdb, only in-frame clones are kept and a portion is missing. This table has approximately 330,000 clones, around 79% appearing once. The CDR3 spans 17 residues. CDR1 and CDR2 (germline): SGHKS, YYEKEE (reference sequence). With 4 bases removed from V and 2 bases from J, the gap between germline ends came to 16 bases. General study findings and limits: It was observed that roughly 4.8% of naive CD4 clonotypes were shared across several donors. Non-shared clonotypes displayed generation probabilities falling below those of clonotypes present in all four donors.

The sample was memory CD4+ T cells sorted from blood. This sample's subset: CD45RA-negative fraction. This chain joins TRBV5-5 and TRBJ2-6; D may be TRBD1 or TRBD2 (6 bases each). The clonotype comes from a man aged 25 to 40 in good health. Here the CDR3 DNA reads TGTGCCAGCAGCCCTCCTCTCGGGGGCGCTGGGGCCAACGTCCTGACTTTC. Protein: CASSPPLGGAGANVLTF.